This section outlines one T cell receptor (beta chain) sequence together with its context. What it binds is not known. These data come from a study of cytomegalovirus exposure and HLA in healthy donors. The primer mix had 60 Vbeta and 13 Jbeta primers. The data were produced by immunoSEQ multiplex PCR, yet TCRdb's version contains in-frame clones alone and is incomplete. The sample holds 150,000 to 200,000 clones, roughly 85% seen once. Findings and caveats of the study: A later analysis linked a missense variant in DCLRE1C to the trimming of TCR beta V and J genes. Associated with HLA alleles at 0.05 false discovery rate in a later analysis were 15,000 to 20,000 TCR beta sequences. Using the classifier, cytomegalovirus status was reportedly diagnosed with high specificity and sensitivity. Earlier findings revealed that most TCR beta V segments proved productive either about 87% or about 30% of the time.

This CDR3 comprises 16 residues. The germline V gene has CDR1 SQVTM and CDR2 ANQGSEA. V shed 4 bases, J shed 2 bases, and the junction held 13 bases outside the gene matches. The material sequenced was PBMCs. The receptor was derived from a man between 18 and 35 years old in good health and CMV-seropositive. V usage is TRBV29-1 and J usage is TRBJ2-7; 8 positions match TRBD1. CDR3 sequence (DNA): TGCAGCGTTGTAAGTTGGGCCGGGACAGGTCCCTACGAGCAGTACTTC. Protein: CSVVSWAGTGPYEQYF.